The sequence of this T cell receptor beta chain was determined in a study of blood T cell repertoires in COVID-19. Whole-study context: From T cells, B-cell-depleted T cells, or PBMCs came the material, which was cDNA or gDNA.

In the source study's methods: How many nucleated cells were present was estimated from reference gene primer amplification. Clones were read by immunoSEQ multiplex PCR, and TCRdb kept only the in-frame ones, dropping some. For V, J and clone size, that table is used; D and trimming come from the DNA. Of roughly 150,000 clones in the sample, roughly 89% were seen once. There are 11 residues in the CDR3. Germline assignment: CDR1 MNHEY and CDR2 SVGAGI. Trimming stripped 8 bases from V and 3 bases from J, with 7 bases between. This receptor was taken from a human donor in a cohort sampled during active COVID-19. Sequenced: peripheral blood. The chain has TRBV6-5 and TRBJ1-1, with D perhaps TRBD1 (5 bases). The DNA for the CDR3 is TGTGCCAGCGGACACCACACTGAAGCTTTCTTT. This encodes CASGHHTEAFF.